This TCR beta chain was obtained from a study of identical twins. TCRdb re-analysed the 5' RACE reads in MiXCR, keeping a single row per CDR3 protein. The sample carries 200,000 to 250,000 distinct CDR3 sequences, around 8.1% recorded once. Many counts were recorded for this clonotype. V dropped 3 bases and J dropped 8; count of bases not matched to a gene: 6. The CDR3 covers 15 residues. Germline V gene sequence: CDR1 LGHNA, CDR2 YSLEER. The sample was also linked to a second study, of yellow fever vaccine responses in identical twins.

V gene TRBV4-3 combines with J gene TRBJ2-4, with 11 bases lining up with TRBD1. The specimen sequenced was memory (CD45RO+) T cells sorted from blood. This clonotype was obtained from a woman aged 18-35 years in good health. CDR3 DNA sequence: TGCGCCAGCAGCCACGGACAGGGGGCGTCGGACATTCAGTACTTC. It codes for CASSHGQGASDIQYF.